This TCR beta chain was captured in a study of a mutant IDH1 vaccine in newly diagnosed glioma. Study-level background: Earlier therapy was either radiotherapy, temozolomide, or both, and most got both.

The CDR3 sequence is 14 residues long. Germline V lookup: CDR1 SGHDN, CDR2 FVKESK. V lost 2 bases and J 3 bases, leaving 11 bases between the germline ends. This sample's time point: baseline, week 1 (first vaccination visit). Treatment of the sample: pre-vaccination baseline after standard-of-care therapy. Generated by immunoSEQ multiplex PCR, the TCRdb table keeps only in-frame clones and is missing some. The data show around 50,000 clones, with 86% seen just once and over 2% held by the top ten. The specimen comprised PBMCs, sampled from a glioma patient treated with radiotherapy, temozolomide or both. The rearrangement links TRBV14 to TRBJ2-7, with D possibly matching TRBD1 (6 bases). This clonotype originated in a man aged 35 to 55 with glioma. CDR3 region: CASSQTGQYYEQYF. CDR3 sequence (DNA): TGTGCCAGCAGCCAAACAGGACAGTACTACGAGCAGTACTTC.